This entry concerns a single TCR beta chain. The antigen is undetermined. The sample belongs to a study of T cells after yellow fever vaccination. Study-level findings and limits: Some clonotypes were seen in both the CD4 and the CD8 compartments. These made up a small share and likely arose from convergent recombination.

Trimming removed 3 bases from V and 0 bases from J, with 18 bases in between. CDR1 and CDR2 from the germline V gene are SGHRS and YFSETQ. The CDR3 sequence is 18 residues long. A 5'RACE template-switching step, the method used to make TCR cDNA, added a universal primer site and UMIs. TCRdb ran MiXCR on the 5' RACE reads and lists one entry per CDR3 protein. This table holds a few hundred thousand distinct CDR3 sequences, around 6.8% found once. V and J are TRBV5-1 and TRBJ1-4, with D uncertain. The clonotype was recovered from a man between 18 and 35 years old who received the YFV17D yellow fever vaccine. Sequences were derived from PBMCs, sampled more than 40 days after the first yellow fever vaccination. The CDR3 region is CASSWDPRRRATNEKLFF. The DNA of the CDR3 is TGCGCCAGCAGCTGGGATCCTCGCCGCAGAGCAACTAATGAAAAACTGTTTTTT. Filled out from reference TRBV5-1 and TRBJ1-4, the complete variable domain reads KAGVTQTPRYLIKTRGQQVTLSCSPISGHRSVSWYQQTPGQGLQFLFEYFSETQRNKGNFPGRFSGRQFSNSRSEMNVSTLELGDSALYLCASSWDPRRRATNEKLFFGSGTQLSVL.